These 32 T cell receptor beta chains came from one sample sequenced in a study of beta chain features in type 1 diabetes. Isolated RNA was reverse transcribed in full, so expressed TCRB transcripts were sequenced. The table came from immunoSEQ multiplex PCR; TCRdb's copy has only in-frame clones and leaves some out. Here the sample spans 140,000 to 150,000 clones, about 44% being singletons. The specimen sequenced was Tregs from blood. Source of these receptors: a man in his late teens or twenties in good health.

V and J are TRBV7-3 and TRBJ2-7; TRBD1 agrees at 9 bases. Germline V gene data show CDR1 as SGHTA and CDR2 as FQGTGA. The CDR3 sequence is 14 residues long. Trimming took 4 bases from V and 4 from J; bases not matched to a gene: 5. The DNA of the CDR3 is TGTGCCAGCAGCTCCATGGGACAGGGTTACGAGCAGTACTTC. It codes for CASSSMGQGYEQYF.

This clone was detected once. The chain links TRBV15 to TRBJ2-5; perhaps TRBD2 as D (5 bases). Germline V gene data show CDR1 as LNHNV and CDR2 as YYDKDF (reference sequence). Trimming removed 0 bases from V and 5 bases from J, with 13 bases in between. CDR3 length: 15 residues. CDR3 region: CATSRDSSGSETQYF. The CDR3 DNA reads as TGTGCCACCAGCAGAGATTCGAGTGGGAGCGAGACCCAGTACTTC.

This clone was detected only a few times. This chain connects TRBV19 to TRBJ1-1, with 7 bases identical to TRBD1. The CDR3 is 15 residues long. V dropped 5 bases and J dropped 4; count of bases not matched to a gene: 10. The germline V gene encodes CDR1 LNHDA and CDR2 SQIVND (reference sequence). CDR3 coding DNA: TGTGCCAGTAGTTCGGGTCGGAGGGGGCGCACTGAAGCTTTCTTT. Translated: CASSSGRRGRTEAFF.

The table lists this clone with a count of one. J is TRBJ2-3 and V is TRBV5-1, with D possibly being TRBD2 (6 bases). Trimming took off 4 bases at V and 0 bases at J, with 15 bases between the two ends. Germline V gene lookup returns CDR1 SGHRS and CDR2 YFSETQ. The CDR3 is made up of 16 amino acids. DNA of the CDR3: TGCGCCAGCAGCCGTGGAGGCGGGGTGAGCACAGATACGCAGTATTTT. This gives the protein CASSRGGGVSTDTQYF.

The rearrangement joins TRBV10-3 to TRBJ1-1, with D possibly TRBD1 on 5 matching bases. The CDR3 is made up of 13 amino acids. The V and J ends lost 3 bases and 6 bases respectively, with 11 bases between them. Germline lookup yields CDR1 ENHRY and CDR2 SYGVKD. DNA of the CDR3: TGTGCCATCAGTGATGGGGGGTTATCTGAAGCTTTCTTT. It is translated as CAISDGGLSEAFF.

J is TRBJ2-3 and V is TRBV4-3, with a tentative D call TRBD2 (6 bases). This CDR3 has 17 amino acids. CDR1 is LGHNA and CDR2 is YSLEER in the germline V gene. V lost 0 bases and J 0 bases, leaving 13 bases between the germline ends. This chain's CDR3 is CASSQEGFSGSTDTQYF. CDR3 coding DNA: TGCGCCAGCAGCCAAGAAGGTTTTAGCGGAAGCACAGATACGCAGTATTTT.

The chain couples TRBV19 to TRBJ2-1; D may be TRBD1 (8 bases). This CDR3 comprises 15 residues. The V end was cut by 8 bases, the J end by 7 bases, with 21 bases between. In germline, CDR1 is LNHDA, CDR2 SQIVND (reference sequence). CDR3 sequence reads: CASRRRGGTGNEQFF. The CDR3 nucleotides read TGTGCCAGTCGGAGGAGGGGAGGGACAGGTAATGAGCAGTTCTTC. Full variable domain (missing parts from reference TRBV19 and TRBJ2-1): DGGITQSPKYLFRKEGQNVTLSCEQNLNHDAMYWYRQDPGQGLRLIYYSQIVNDFQKGDIAEGYSVSREKKESFPLTVTSAQKNPTAFYLCASRRRGGTGNEQFFGPGTRLTVL.

This chain uses TRBV18 with TRBJ1-1; D gene unclear. The CDR3 is made up of 14 amino acids. Trimming removed 0 bases at V and 6 bases at J, with 11 bases between. Germline CDR1 reads KGHSH; CDR2 reads LQKENI. CDR3 in DNA: TGTGCCAGCTCACCACCGTCCGCCTTAGCTGAAGCTTTCTTT. It specifies CASSPPSALAEAFF.

V usage is TRBV5-6 and J usage is TRBJ2-7; D possibly corresponds to TRBD2 (6 bases). This CDR3 is built from 12 residues. The V gene's germline CDR1 is SGHDT and CDR2 YYEEEE. Between the trimmed V and J ends, which lost 7 bases and 4 bases, there was a span of 12 bases. The CDR3 protein is CASGTGGYEQYF. CDR3 sequence (DNA): TGTGCCAGCGGCACCGGAGGGTACGAGCAGTACTTC.

The CDR3 DNA sequence: TGTGCCAGCAGTGGGACAGGGGCGCCCTACGAGCAGTACTTC. This gives the protein CASSGTGAPYEQYF. The gene calls are TRBV6-1 and TRBJ2-7; 9 nucleotides agree with TRBD1. Per germline, CDR1 MNHNS and CDR2 SASEGT. CDR3 length: 14 amino acids. Trimming removed 4 bases from V and 2 bases from J; junction bases left unmatched: 3.

This clone was counted between two and nine times. The chain is built from TRBV4-2 and TRBJ1-2; D is perhaps TRBD1 (5 bases). This CDR3 has 14 residues. Germline-derived CDR1 and CDR2 are LGHNA and YNFKEQ. The V end lost 0 bases, the J end lost 4 bases, and 9 bases lay between the germline ends. CDR3 DNA sequence: TGTGCCAGCAGCCAAGACGGGGGGGTCTATGGCTACACCTTC. This codes for CASSQDGGVYGYTF.

V and J are TRBV7-9 and TRBJ1-1; D remains ambiguous. V lost 5 bases and J lost 3, with 13 bases in between. Germline values: CDR1 SEHNR, CDR2 FQNEAQ (reference sequence). The CDR3 is 14 amino acids. As DNA, the CDR3 is TGTGCCAGCAGCATCAGTTCCCAGGACACTGAAGCTTTCTTT. This encodes CASSISSQDTEAFF.

J is TRBJ2-3 and V is TRBV6-1, with 7 bases aligning to TRBD2. CDR1 and CDR2 (germline): MNHNS, SASEGT. Trimming took 8 bases from V and 0 from J; bases not matched to a gene: 2. The CDR3 is 13 residues long. Written as DNA, the CDR3 is TGTGCCAGCCGGACTAGTAGCACAGATACGCAGTATTTT. Protein: CASRTSSTDTQYF.

The chain carries TRBV28 and TRBJ2-2; TRBD1 is a possible D gene (6 bases). CDR3 size: 16 residues. Looked up from germline, CDR1 is MDHEN and CDR2 is SYDVKM. V shed 1 base and J shed 2 bases, with 11 bases lying between them. The CDR3: CASSLFGTLNTGELFF. DNA of the CDR3: TGTGCCAGCAGTTTATTTGGGACACTTAACACCGGGGAGCTGTTTTTT.

In this sample, this clone turned up a few times. The rearrangement uses TRBV5-4 and TRBJ2-3, with TRBD2 identical over 8 bases. Germline CDR1 and CDR2: SGHNT and YYREEE (reference sequence). This CDR3 contains 15 residues. V dropped 4 bases and J dropped 5; count of bases not matched to a gene: 9. The CDR3 reads CASSLGLGDQDTQYF. The CDR3 DNA follows: TGTGCCAGCAGCCTGGGACTAGGGGATCAAGATACGCAGTATTTT.

The chain uses TRBV6-1 and TRBJ1-1; no firm D call. The CDR3 totals 17 residues. Trimming stripped 4 bases from V and 1 base from J, with 19 bases between. The germline CDR1 and CDR2 sequences are MNHNS and SASEGT. CDR3 sequence: CASSAVSSKFGNTEAFF. DNA for the CDR3: TGTGCCAGCAGTGCCGTATCGTCGAAGTTCGGGAACACTGAAGCTTTCTTT.

V usage is TRBV18 and J usage is TRBJ2-6; possibly TRBD2 for D (5 bases). The CDR3 length is 16 residues. Trimming stripped 3 bases from V and 0 bases from J, with 9 bases between. From germline, CDR1 is KGHSH and CDR2 LQKENI. The CDR3 region is CASSPRASSGANVLTF. CDR3 sequence (DNA): TGTGCCAGCTCACCGAGGGCCTCCTCTGGGGCCAACGTCCTGACTTTC.

The gene calls are TRBV7-3 and TRBJ2-1; weak D call: TRBD2 (6 bases). The CDR3 is 13 residues long. CDR1 SGHTA and CDR2 FQGTGA come from the germline V gene. With 5 bases removed from V and 8 bases from J, the gap between germline ends came to 13 bases. CDR3 nucleotides: TGTGCCAGCAGCCGCCCGGGAGTCGATGAGCAGTTCTTC. The encoded protein is CASSRPGVDEQFF.

This clone was counted between two and nine times. The chain links TRBV29-1 to TRBJ2-5; 10 bases line up with TRBD1. The J call may be faulty, since TRBJ2-7 better matches the DNA end. Germline values: CDR1 SQVTM, CDR2 ANQGSEA. The CDR3 totals 12 residues. The CDR3 loop reads CSVGTGGYEQYF. In nucleotides, the CDR3 is TGCAGCGTTGGGACAGGGGGCTACGAGCAGTACTTC.

The genes are TRBV5-4 and TRBJ2-2, with D tentatively TRBD1 (6 bases). The CDR3 has 15 residues. Trimming took off 2 bases at V and 5 bases at J, with 13 bases between the two ends. Germline V lookup: CDR1 SGHNT, CDR2 YYREEE (reference sequence). CDR3 in amino acids: CASSFVQGGTGELFF. CDR3 bases: TGTGCCAGCAGCTTCGTACAGGGCGGAACCGGGGAGCTGTTTTTT.

The V and J genes are TRBV28 and TRBJ1-4; maybe TRBD1 (5 bases). The CDR3 runs to 15 residues. Germline V gene lookup returns CDR1 MDHEN and CDR2 SYDVKM. Trimming cost V 4 bases and J 7 bases, with 16 bases left between them. Written as DNA, the CDR3 is TGTGCCAGCAGTTCCCCATGGGGCGCCGGTGAAAAACTGTTTTTT. The encoded protein is CASSSPWGAGEKLFF.

V is TRBV6-5 and J is TRBJ2-7, with TRBD1 matching over 9 bases. The CDR3 sequence is 14 residues long. CDR1 and CDR2 from the germline V gene are MNHEY and SVGAGI. Unmatched junction bases numbered 9, after V lost 9 bases and J lost 3 bases. The CDR3 DNA reads TGTGCCAGAACCACAGGGGGCTGGTACTACGAGCAGTACTTC. This encodes CARTTGGWYYEQYF.

CDR3 in DNA: TGCGCCAGCAGCGGGCCATACAATGAGCAGTTCTTC. It codes for CASSGPYNEQFF. The chain has TRBV4-1 and TRBJ2-1; unclear D gene. The CDR3 has 12 amino acids. Trimming pared 5 bases from V and 4 bases from J, leaving 6 bases between. The germline gives CDR1 MGHRA, CDR2 YSYEKL.

V is TRBV28 and J is TRBJ2-7; 11 bases are a match to TRBD2. The junction had 3 bases not matched to a gene; V was cut back by 6 bases and J by 2 bases. Per the germline V gene, CDR1 is MDHEN and CDR2 is SYDVKM. This CDR3 spans 14 amino acids. This CDR3 is CASRGLAAAYEQYF. The DNA for the CDR3 is TGTGCCAGCAGGGGACTAGCGGCAGCCTACGAGCAGTACTTC.

This clone was observed a single time. The gene calls are TRBV9 and TRBJ1-1, with 7 positions matching TRBD1. This CDR3 spans 15 amino acids. Germline trimming cut 4 bases from V and 6 bases from J; bases unmatched to any gene: 12. Germline V gives CDR1 SGDLS, CDR2 YYNGEE. As DNA, the CDR3 is TGTGCCAGCAGCCCCGGGACAGAAATAGTCGCTGAAGCTTTCTTT. Residues: CASSPGTEIVAEAFF.

The chain couples TRBV7-2 to TRBJ2-7; no firm D call. This CDR3 is 15 amino acids long. The germline V gene encodes CDR1 SGHTA and CDR2 FQGNSA. Trimming took off 1 base at V and 0 bases at J, with 10 bases between the two ends. The CDR3 region is CASSLVVFGSYEQYF. CDR3 bases: TGTGCCAGCAGCTTAGTAGTCTTCGGCTCCTACGAGCAGTACTTC.

The chain has TRBV6-5 and TRBJ2-3, with D maybe TRBD2 (5 bases). V was cut by 2 bases and J by 2 bases, with 5 bases left in between. Germline values: CDR1 MNHEY, CDR2 SVGAGI. This CDR3 contains 13 residues. The CDR3 is CASSYRDTDTQYF. CDR3 sequence (DNA): TGTGCCAGCAGTTACCGGGACACAGATACGCAGTATTTT.

This clone showed up just a few times. Within the sample, other DNA sequences also encode this same CDR3. The chain is built from TRBV7-2 and TRBJ1-4; D possibly corresponds to TRBD1 (5 bases). This CDR3 is built from 15 residues. The ends were cut back, 1 base at V and 2 bases at J, with 8 bases in the middle. Germline V gene sequence: CDR1 SGHTA, CDR2 FQGNSA. The CDR3 coding sequence is TGTGCCAGCAGCTTAGTCGGGGGGACTAATGAAAAACTGTTTTTT. As protein: CASSLVGGTNEKLFF.

The chain is built from TRBV27 and TRBJ1-5; D gene unclear. From germline, CDR1 is MNHEY and CDR2 SMNVEV (reference sequence). V was shortened by 6 bases and J by 4 bases, with 4 bases between the two germline ends. There are 11 residues in the CDR3. The CDR3 bases are TGTGCCAGCAGCCCTAATCAGCCCCAGCATTTT. Residues: CASSPNQPQHF.

This sequence joins TRBV5-1 and TRBJ2-5, with 7 bases lining up with TRBD1. The last part of the DNA fits TRBJ2-7 better; the J call may be wrong. CDR3 length: 14 residues. Per the germline V gene, CDR1 is SGHRS and CDR2 is YFSETQ. CDR3 sequence: CASSLGQGIYEQYF. CDR3 nucleotides: TGCGCCAGCAGCTTGGGACAGGGAATCTACGAGCAGTACTTC.

The V and J genes are TRBV15 and TRBJ2-1; 8 bases agree with TRBD2. V was pared by 7 bases and J by 2 bases, with 4 bases of the junction left unmatched. CDR3 size: 14 residues. Germline V gene sequence: CDR1 LNHNV, CDR2 YYDKDF (reference sequence). The CDR3 is CATKREFTYNEQFF. In DNA form, the CDR3 reads TGTGCCACCAAGCGGGAGTTTACCTACAATGAGCAGTTCTTC.

This clone was observed a few times. This rearrangement joins TRBV30 to TRBJ2-1; a possible D gene is TRBD2 (5 bases). Germline CDR1 and CDR2: GTSNPN and SVGIG (reference sequence). V dropped 4 bases and J dropped 7 bases, with 11 bases sitting between them. There are 12 residues in the CDR3. The CDR3 reads CAWTSGGNEQFF. As DNA, the CDR3 is TGTGCCTGGACATCGGGCGGGAATGAGCAGTTCTTC.